One sample yielded the 21 T cell receptor beta chains listed below, sequenced in a study of blood T cell repertoires in COVID-19. Assay used: immunoSEQ multiplex PCR; TCRdb lists only in-frame clones, some missing. The sample has roughly 150,000 clones; more than 75% are singletons. Sequenced material: peripheral blood. All receptors come from a man aged 45-60 years who had recovered from COVID-19.

The count of this clone is one. The J gene is TRBJ1-3, the V gene TRBV7-2; unclear D gene. The V end was cut by 1 base, the J end by 0 bases, with 7 bases between. The germline gives CDR1 SGHTA, CDR2 FQGNSA. The CDR3 is 15 amino acids. The CDR3 nucleotides read TGTGCCAGCAGCTTAGTAGCGAGCTCTGGAAACACCATATATTTT. Translation gives CASSLVASSGNTIYF. The full variable domain, in which reference TRBV7-2 and TRBJ1-3 provide the parts outside the CDR3, is GAGVSQSPSNKVTEKGKDVELRCDPISGHTALYWYRQSLGQGLEFLIYFQGNSAPDKSGLPSDRFSAERTGGSVSTLTIQRTQQEDSAVYLCASSLVASSGNTIYFGEGSWLTVV.

This clone has just a few counts. The chain carries TRBV6-2 or TRBV6-3 and TRBJ2-7, with D perhaps matching TRBD1 (6 bases). V lost 6 bases and J 3 bases, leaving 9 bases between the germline ends. Germline V gene data show CDR1 as MNHEY and CDR2 as SVGEGT. CDR3 length equals 12 residues. The CDR3 DNA reads TGTGCCAGCAGCCAACAGGGCTACGAGCAGTACTTC. The encoded protein is CASSQQGYEQYF.

This chain uses TRBV7-2 with TRBJ1-1, with 9 bases matching TRBD1. In germline, CDR1 is SGHTA, CDR2 FQGNSA. V trimming: 5 bases; J trimming: 10 bases; junction bases outside the gene matches: 14. The CDR3 has 15 residues. The CDR3 is CASSPAVQGAHGAFF. The CDR3 DNA reads TGTGCCAGCAGCCCTGCGGTACAGGGGGCACACGGAGCTTTCTTT.

The chain has TRBV14 and TRBJ1-3; perhaps TRBD1 as D (5 bases). Trimming took 0 bases from V and 2 from J, leaving 8 bases between them. This CDR3 is 15 amino acids long. The germline V gene has CDR1 SGHDN and CDR2 FVKESK. The CDR3 DNA sequence: TGTGCCAGCAGCCAAGATCCAGGGACTGGAAACACCATATATTTT. Protein sequence: CASSQDPGTGNTIYF.

This clone has a single count. A junction end diverges from the germline sequence, so it may reflect a read error. The V and J genes are TRBV11-2 and TRBJ1-1; no firm D call. The CDR3 is 14 amino acids. The germline V gene has CDR1 SGHAT and CDR2 FQNNGV. This chain's CDR3 is CASSLDLRNTEAFF. The CDR3 region has the DNA TGTGCCAGCAGCCTAGACTTGAGGAACACTGAAGCTTTCTTT.

The chain has TRBV5-1 and TRBJ2-7; perhaps TRBD2 as D (5 bases). The CDR3 is 15 amino acids. V dropped 0 bases and J dropped 7 bases, with 17 bases sitting between them. The germline CDR1 and CDR2 sequences are SGHRS and YFSETQ. CDR3 protein: CASSLAKGVPGEQYF. The DNA of the CDR3 is TGCGCCAGCAGCTTGGCCAAAGGTGTTCCGGGAGAGCAGTACTTC.

The sample holds one count of this clone. The rearrangement uses TRBV14 and TRBJ1-4, with 8 positions matching TRBD1. Germline V gene data show CDR1 as SGHDN and CDR2 as FVKESK. This CDR3 contains 17 residues. V lost 3 bases to trimming and J lost 3 bases; unmatched junction nucleotides: 9. In nucleotides, the CDR3 is TGTGCCAGCAGCCAGGACTCAGGGGGCAGGGCTAATGAAAAACTGTTTTTT. Protein: CASSQDSGGRANEKLFF.

The gene calls are TRBV5-1 and TRBJ1-1; TRBD1 matches at 9 bases. Losses at the gene ends were 4 bases for V and 6 bases for J; bases not matched to a gene: 4. The CDR3 length is 13 residues. Germline CDR1 reads SGHRS; CDR2 reads YFSETQ. As DNA, the CDR3 is TGCGCCAGCAGCATACAGGGGGCACCTGAAGCTTTCTTT. Protein sequence: CASSIQGAPEAFF.

V is TRBV9 and J is TRBJ2-7; TRBD1 agrees at 7 bases. J gave up 5 bases and V 4 bases, and 9 bases lay outside the gene matches. Germline lookup yields CDR1 SGDLS and CDR2 YYNGEE. CDR3 size: 14 residues. As DNA, the CDR3 is TGTGCCAGCAGCCCGGAGACAGGGTGGAACGAGCAGTACTTC. It translates to CASSPETGWNEQYF.

The V call is TRBV5-4, the J call TRBJ2-3, with TRBD2 matching 12 bases. The J segment lost 3 bases and the V segment lost 1 base, leaving 6 bases of the junction unmatched. Germline V CDR1 and CDR2: SGHNT, YYREEE (reference sequence). The CDR3 is 17 amino acids. The CDR3 sequence: CASSLLRLAGETDTQYF. CDR3 sequence (DNA): TGTGCCAGCAGCTTGCTCAGACTAGCGGGGGAGACAGATACGCAGTATTTT.

The chain employs TRBV5-8 and TRBJ2-2; perhaps TRBD2 as D (5 bases). Germline CDR1 is SGHTS and CDR2 is YDEGEE. The CDR3 is 15 residues long. V was cut by 6 bases and J by 9 bases, with 21 bases left in between. The chain's CDR3 is CASKARGRATRELFF. CDR3 in DNA: TGTGCCAGCAAGGCCCGGGGAAGGGCGACCCGGGAGCTGTTTTTT.

The chain has TRBV28 and TRBJ1-6; TRBD1 is a possible D gene (6 bases). The germline V gene has CDR1 MDHEN and CDR2 SYDVKM. V lost 7 bases and J 6 bases, leaving 19 bases between the germline ends. The CDR3 consists of 16 residues. CDR3 amino acids: CASTPGGGISNSPLHF. CDR3 bases: TGTGCCAGCACCCCTGGGGGGGGCATTTCTAATTCACCCCTCCACTTT. Based on the CDR3 plus reference TRBV28 and TRBJ1-6, the full variable domain is DVKVTQSSRYLVKRTGEKVFLECVQDMDHENMFWYRQDPGLGLRLIYFSYDVKMKEKGDIPEGYSVSREKKERFSLILESASTNQTSMYLCASTPGGGISNSPLHFGNGTRLTVT.

The chain uses TRBV7-2 and TRBJ2-3; TRBD2 matches 12 bases. CDR1 is SGHTA and CDR2 is FQGNSA in the germline V gene. The CDR3 has 17 residues. The V gene end was trimmed by 3 bases and the J gene end by 3 bases; junction bases not matched to a gene: 7. The CDR3 reads CASSFPGLAGTTDTQYF. In DNA form, the CDR3 reads TGTGCCAGCAGCTTCCCAGGACTAGCGGGGACTACAGATACGCAGTATTTT.

V usage is TRBV5-5 and J usage is TRBJ2-5; TRBD2 matches 16 bases. The CDR3 covers 16 residues. CDR1 SGHKS and CDR2 YYEKEE come from the germline V gene (reference sequence). V lost 6 bases, J lost 5 bases, and 7 bases stayed unmatched. The CDR3 DNA reads TGTGCCAGCACCGGGACTAGCGGGGGGGCTTTGGAGACCCAGTACTTC. Translated, it gives CASTGTSGGALETQYF.

This clone was seen a single time. Here the CDR3 reads CASSVGTGPLAFF. The CDR3 DNA sequence: TGTGCCAGCAGCGTAGGGACAGGGCCCCTGGCTTTCTTT. The chain couples TRBV9 to TRBJ1-1; 8 nucleotides align to TRBD1. Germline CDR1 reads SGDLS; CDR2 reads YYNGEE. The CDR3 is made up of 13 amino acids. V gave up 0 bases and J gave up 11 bases; unmatched junction bases: 6.

This clone was picked up a small number of times. J is TRBJ2-2 and V is TRBV27, with TRBD2 identical over 16 bases. Germline V gene lookup returns CDR1 MNHEY and CDR2 SMNVEV (reference sequence). Trimming cost V 4 bases and J 4 bases; bases outside gene matches: 9. The CDR3 sequence is 19 residues long. This CDR3 reads CASSWGLAGGPRGTGELFF. As DNA, the CDR3 is TGTGCCAGCAGTTGGGGACTAGCGGGGGGGCCACGGGGCACCGGGGAGCTGTTTTTT.

A few counts support this clone. This chain joins TRBV27 and TRBJ1-1, with 9 positions matching TRBD1. V shed 2 bases and J 3 bases; nucleotides not matched to a gene: 1. CDR3 length: 14 amino acids. Germline CDR1 and CDR2: MNHEY and SMNVEV (reference sequence). CDR3 coding DNA: TGTGCCAGCAGTTTACGACAGGGGGACACTGAAGCTTTCTTT. Translating gives CASSLRQGDTEAFF.

CDR3 DNA: TGCGCCAGCAGCTTGGGATTACAGGGTGCGGATACGCAGTATTTT. Translating gives CASSLGLQGADTQYF. V and J are TRBV5-1 and TRBJ2-3; perhaps TRBD1 as D (6 bases). The CDR3 has 15 residues. Germline CDR1 and CDR2: SGHRS and YFSETQ. Trimming took off 0 bases at V and 6 bases at J, with 14 bases between the two ends.

The chain combines TRBV27 with TRBJ1-5; TRBD1 is a possible D gene (5 bases). This CDR3 is built from 13 residues. Between the trimmed V and J ends, which lost 7 bases and 2 bases, there was a span of 9 bases. Germline CDR1 MNHEY, CDR2 SMNVEV (reference sequence). CDR3 loop: CASIGRGNQPQHF. CDR3 in DNA: TGTGCCAGCATTGGCAGGGGCAATCAGCCCCAGCATTTT.

The chain joins TRBV29-1 to TRBJ1-2; D gene unclear. Trimming took 2 bases from V and 6 from J, leaving 13 bases between them. Germline assignment: CDR1 SQVTM and CDR2 ANQGSEA. The CDR3 length is 13 residues. This CDR3 reads CSVETVGVNGYTF. The CDR3 region has the DNA TGCAGCGTTGAAACCGTCGGGGTGAATGGCTACACCTTC.

The chain combines TRBV9 with TRBJ2-7, with 8 positions matching TRBD2. Trimming cost V 0 bases and J 3 bases; bases outside gene matches: 8. CDR1 is SGDLS, CDR2 YYNGEE, per germline. The CDR3 runs 16 residues. Here the CDR3 reads CASSVGLTSGYYEQYF. The CDR3 DNA is TGTGCCAGCAGCGTAGGATTAACTAGCGGATACTACGAGCAGTACTTC.